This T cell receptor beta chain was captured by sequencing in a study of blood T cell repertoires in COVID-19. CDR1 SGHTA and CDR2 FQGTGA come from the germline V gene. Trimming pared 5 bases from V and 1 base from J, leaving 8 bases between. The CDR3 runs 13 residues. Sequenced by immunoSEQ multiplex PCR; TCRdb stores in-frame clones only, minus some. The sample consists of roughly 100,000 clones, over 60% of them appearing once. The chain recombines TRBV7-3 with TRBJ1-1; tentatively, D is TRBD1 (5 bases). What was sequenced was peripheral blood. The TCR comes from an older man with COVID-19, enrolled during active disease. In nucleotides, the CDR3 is TGTGCCAGCAGCCCAGGACAGAACACTGAAGCTTTCTTT. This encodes CASSPGQNTEAFF.